This is a list of T cell receptor beta chains from one sample in a study of blood T cells in healthy people across ages. TCRdb reanalysed the 5' RACE reads using MiXCR and keeps one entry per CDR3 protein. Among 1.5 million to 2 million distinct CDR3 sequences listed, around 50% were seen once. Sequenced material: blood. The source of these receptors is a woman aged 35 to 49 in good health. Both conserved end residues are part of each CDR3. The order of the fields is J gene, clone size, D gene, V gene, CDR3 DNA, CDR3 protein. The D gene is left open where the match is weak. The size entry is marked missing in some rows and otherwise reads once, few, many or a size class.

J gene: TRBJ2-7
clone size: few
D gene: -
V gene: TRBV20-1
CDR3 DNA: TGCAGTGCTAGGGGGCCGACAGCGAGCTCCTACGAGCAGTACTTC
CDR3 protein: CSARGPTASSYEQYF

J gene: TRBJ2-6
clone size: few
D gene: -
V gene: TRBV28
CDR3 DNA: TGTGCCAGCAGCCCCCGAGGGGGTGGGGCCAACGTCCTGACTTTC
CDR3 protein: CASSPRGGGANVLTF

J gene: TRBJ1-5
clone size: -
D gene: -
V gene: TRBV6-2/TRBV6-3
CDR3 DNA: TGTGCCAGCAGTTACCCGGGTCAGCCCCAGCATTTT
CDR3 protein: CASSYPGQPQHF

J gene: TRBJ1-6
clone size: -
D gene: TRBD1
V gene: TRBV6-5
CDR3 DNA: TGTGCCAGCAGGACGGACAGGACTTCACCCCTCCACTTT
CDR3 protein: CASRTDRTSPLHF

J gene: TRBJ2-3
clone size: -
D gene: TRBD2
V gene: TRBV7-2
CDR3 DNA: TGTGCCAGCAGCTTGAGCGGGGGGGCCACAGATGCGCAGTATTTT
CDR3 protein: CASSLSGGATDAQYF

J gene: TRBJ2-7
clone size: -
D gene: -
V gene: TRBV11-1
CDR3 DNA: TGTGCCAGCAGCCCGCCTGACAGGTCCTACAATGAGCAGTACTTC
CDR3 protein: CASSPPDRSYNEQYF

J gene: TRBJ2-7
clone size: -
D gene: -
V gene: TRBV6-6
CDR3 DNA: TGTGCCAGCAGTTACGGGCAGGGCGAAGAGGCCCAGTACTTC
CDR3 protein: CASSYGQGEEAQYF

J gene: TRBJ2-7
clone size: few
D gene: -
V gene: TRBV13
CDR3 DNA: TGTGCCAGCAGCGTGGTAGGGAGTCAGGACGAGCAGTACTTC
CDR3 protein: CASSVVGSQDEQYF

J gene: TRBJ2-1
clone size: many
D gene: TRBD2
V gene: TRBV7-2
CDR3 DNA: TGTGCCAGCAGCTTTAGCGGGGGGGCCTACAATGAGCAGTTCTTC
CDR3 protein: CASSFSGGAYNEQFF

J gene: TRBJ1-2
clone size: once
D gene: TRBD1
V gene: TRBV10-3
CDR3 DNA: TGTGCCATACAACCCGGGACAGGCAACTATGGCTACACCTTC
CDR3 protein: CAIQPGTGNYGYTF

J gene: TRBJ1-2
clone size: -
D gene: -
V gene: TRBV6-2/TRBV6-3
CDR3 DNA: TGTGCCAGCAGTTACGGACAGACGGGGAGGAGGAGATTGGGCTACACCTTC
CDR3 protein: CASSYGQTGRRRLGYTF

J gene: TRBJ2-3
clone size: few
D gene: TRBD1
V gene: TRBV2
CDR3 DNA: TGTGCCAGCAGTGTGGGACAGGGCCGCACAGATACGCAGTATTTT
CDR3 protein: CASSVGQGRTDTQYF

J gene: TRBJ2-3
clone size: once
D gene: TRBD2
V gene: TRBV4-2
CDR3 DNA: TGTGCCAGCAGCCCCTCGGTAGCGGGGACAGATACGCAGTATTTT
CDR3 protein: CASSPSVAGTDTQYF

J gene: TRBJ2-7
clone size: once
D gene: -
V gene: TRBV20-1
CDR3 DNA: TGCAGTGCTGTACTGTTCTACGAGCAGTACTTC
CDR3 protein: CSAVLFYEQYF

J gene: TRBJ1-2
clone size: -
D gene: -
V gene: TRBV3-1
CDR3 DNA: TGTGCCAGCAGCCAACAGGGCCAGACTCCCTATGGCTACACCTTC
CDR3 protein: CASSQQGQTPYGYTF

J gene: TRBJ2-6
clone size: once
D gene: TRBD1
V gene: TRBV28
CDR3 DNA: TGTGCCAGCAGTCCGAGACAGGGATTGGCTGGGGCCAACGTCCTGACTTTC
CDR3 protein: CASSPRQGLAGANVLTF